A selection of T cell receptor beta chains follows, all from one sample in a study of CD8 T cells in Susac syndrome. From the immunoSEQ multiplex PCR reads, TCRdb called clonotypes with MiXCR, one entry per CDR3 protein. The sample includes about 180,000 distinct CDR3 sequences, roughly 94% of them seen just once. Sequences were obtained from CD4+ T cells from PBMCs. The receptor source for this set is a human donor with Susac syndrome. The CDR3 runs from the conserved cysteine through the conserved F or W. The order of the fields is CDR3 protein, CDR3 DNA, clone size, V gene, J gene, D gene. The D gene is left open where the match is weak. The size entry is marked missing in some rows and otherwise reads once, few, many or a size class.

cdr3_aa: CSANLEDTQYF; cdr3_nt: TGCAGTGCTAACCTAGAAGATACGCAGTATTTT; clone_size: NA; v_call: TRBV20-1; j_call: TRBJ2-3; d_call: NA
cdr3_aa: CASSSTGTNHYEQYF; cdr3_nt: TGTGCCAGCAGCTCCACCGGGACCAACCACTACGAGCAGTACTTC; clone_size: NA; v_call: TRBV6-5; j_call: TRBJ2-7; d_call: NA
cdr3_aa: CASSINQGGSSYNEQFF; cdr3_nt: TGTGCCAGTAGTATAAATCAGGGCGGGAGCTCCTACAATGAGCAGTTCTTC; clone_size: NA; v_call: TRBV19; j_call: TRBJ2-1; d_call: TRBD2
cdr3_aa: CASSQGRKNSPLHF; cdr3_nt: TGTGCCAGCAGCCAAGGGCGGAAAAATTCACCCCTCCACTTT; clone_size: NA; v_call: TRBV14; j_call: TRBJ1-6; d_call: NA
cdr3_aa: CASSLAPGYTGELFF; cdr3_nt: TGTGCCAGCAGCTTAGCTCCGGGATACACCGGGGAGCTGTTTTTT; clone_size: NA; v_call: TRBV7-2; j_call: TRBJ2-2; d_call: NA
cdr3_aa: CSARSQETQYF; cdr3_nt: TGCAGTGCTCGCAGCCAAGAGACCCAGTACTTC; clone_size: NA; v_call: TRBV20-1; j_call: TRBJ2-5; d_call: NA
cdr3_aa: CASSPGAGHQPQHF; cdr3_nt: TGTGCCAGCAGCCCCGGAGCCGGGCATCAGCCCCAGCATTTT; clone_size: NA; v_call: TRBV7-2; j_call: TRBJ1-5; d_call: NA
cdr3_aa: CASSANKFGYGYTF; cdr3_nt: TGTGCCAGCAGCGCGAACAAGTTCGGCTATGGCTACACCTTC; clone_size: NA; v_call: TRBV9; j_call: TRBJ1-2; d_call: NA
cdr3_aa: CASSNFPGQGRRQPQHF; cdr3_nt: TGTGCCAGCAGCAACTTCCCGGGGCAAGGAAGGCGCCAGCCCCAGCATTTT; clone_size: once; v_call: TRBV21-1; j_call: TRBJ1-5; d_call: NA
cdr3_aa: CASSLGRGETQYF; cdr3_nt: TGTGCTAGCAGCTTAGGCAGGGGAGAGACCCAGTACTTC; clone_size: few; v_call: TRBV7-7; j_call: TRBJ2-5; d_call: NA
cdr3_aa: CASSLGSRSYEQYF; cdr3_nt: TGCGCCAGCAGCTTGGGTAGCAGATCCTACGAGCAGTACTTC; clone_size: NA; v_call: TRBV5-1; j_call: TRBJ2-7; d_call: NA
cdr3_aa: CASGSRTGGTKNIQYF; cdr3_nt: TGTGCTAGTGGTTCTCGGACCGGGGGAACCAAAAACATTCAGTACTTC; clone_size: NA; v_call: TRBV12-5; j_call: TRBJ2-4; d_call: NA
cdr3_aa: CASRPAGTGVNEQYF; cdr3_nt: TGTGCCAGCAGACCCGCCGGAACAGGGGTAAACGAGCAGTACTTC; clone_size: NA; v_call: TRBV28; j_call: TRBJ2-7; d_call: TRBD1
cdr3_aa: CAWRGLGGLNEQFF; cdr3_nt: TGTGCCTGGAGAGGGCTAGGAGGACTCAATGAGCAGTTCTTC; clone_size: NA; v_call: TRBV30; j_call: TRBJ2-1; d_call: NA
cdr3_aa: CASSWTVGSQTQYF; cdr3_nt: TGTGCCAGCAGCTGGACGGTGGGTAGCCAGACCCAGTACTTC; clone_size: NA; v_call: TRBV28; j_call: TRBJ2-5; d_call: NA
cdr3_aa: CASGGPNSPLHF; cdr3_nt: TGTGCCAGCGGGGGGCCGAATTCACCCCTCCACTTT; clone_size: NA; v_call: TRBV9; j_call: TRBJ1-6; d_call: NA
cdr3_aa: CASSQVEGTNQPQHF; cdr3_nt: TGCGCCAGCAGCCAAGTGGAAGGGACAAATCAGCCCCAGCATTTT; clone_size: NA; v_call: TRBV4-3; j_call: TRBJ1-5; d_call: NA
cdr3_aa: CASSPTGGRDIQYF; cdr3_nt: TGTGCCAGCTCGCCCACAGGGGGGAGAGACATTCAGTACTTC; clone_size: NA; v_call: TRBV18; j_call: TRBJ2-4; d_call: TRBD1
cdr3_aa: CASKDSLNTEAFF; cdr3_nt: TGTGCCTCCAAGGACAGCTTGAACACTGAAGCTTTCTTT; clone_size: NA; v_call: TRBV12-3/TRBV12-4; j_call: TRBJ1-1; d_call: NA
cdr3_aa: CASALGGDQPQHF; cdr3_nt: TGTGCTAGTGCCTTAGGGGGTGATCAGCCCCAGCATTTT; clone_size: NA; v_call: TRBV12-5; j_call: TRBJ1-5; d_call: NA
cdr3_aa: CAGGGTTNTGELFF; cdr3_nt: TGTGCCGGGGGAGGGACTACGAACACCGGGGAGCTGTTTTTT; clone_size: once; v_call: TRBV7-9; j_call: TRBJ2-2; d_call: TRBD2
cdr3_aa: CSARGEVNTEAFF; cdr3_nt: TGCAGTGCTAGAGGGGAAGTGAACACTGAAGCTTTCTTT; clone_size: NA; v_call: TRBV20-1; j_call: TRBJ1-1; d_call: NA
cdr3_aa: CASSQVVRGNTIYF; cdr3_nt: TGTGCCAGCAGCCAAGTGGTTCGTGGGAACACCATATATTTT; clone_size: NA; v_call: TRBV14; j_call: TRBJ1-3; d_call: NA
cdr3_aa: CSARGTGEYNEQFF; cdr3_nt: TGCAGTGCTAGAGGGACAGGGGAATACAATGAGCAGTTCTTC; clone_size: NA; v_call: TRBV20-1; j_call: TRBJ2-1; d_call: TRBD1
cdr3_aa: CASSSPGPNEAFF; cdr3_nt: TGTGCCAGCAGCTCGCCGGGACCCAATGAAGCTTTCTTT; clone_size: NA; v_call: TRBV7-2; j_call: TRBJ1-1; d_call: NA
cdr3_aa: CASSQDWLAGETQYF; cdr3_nt: TGTGCCAGCAGCCAAGACTGGCTAGCGGGAGAGACCCAGTACTTC; clone_size: NA; v_call: TRBV14; j_call: TRBJ2-5; d_call: TRBD2
cdr3_aa: CAISGGQGAYEQYF; cdr3_nt: TGTGCCATCAGTGGAGGGCAGGGGGCCTACGAGCAGTACTTC; clone_size: once; v_call: TRBV10-3; j_call: TRBJ2-7; d_call: TRBD1
cdr3_aa: CASTPLGLRLYNEQFF; cdr3_nt: TGTGCCAGCACCCCCCTGGGCCTTCGGCTCTACAATGAGCAGTTCTTC; clone_size: NA; v_call: TRBV25-1; j_call: TRBJ2-1; d_call: NA
cdr3_aa: CASSLVGGGGVSYNEQFF; cdr3_nt: TGTGCCAGCAGCTTAGTCGGCGGCGGGGGAGTATCTTACAATGAGCAGTTCTTC; clone_size: NA; v_call: TRBV7-2; j_call: TRBJ2-1; d_call: TRBD2
cdr3_aa: CSATAVRQGALAKNIQYF; cdr3_nt: TGCAGTGCTACCGCCGTGAGACAGGGGGCTTTGGCCAAAAACATTCAGTACTTC; clone_size: NA; v_call: TRBV20-1; j_call: TRBJ2-4; d_call: TRBD1
cdr3_aa: CASRVIDASDSPLHF; cdr3_nt: TGTGCCAGCAGAGTGATAGATGCCTCAGACTCACCCCTCCACTTT; clone_size: NA; v_call: TRBV6-1; j_call: TRBJ1-6; d_call: NA
cdr3_aa: CASSLGGDIETQYF; cdr3_nt: TGTGCCAGCAGCTTGGGGGGGGACATAGAGACCCAGTACTTC; clone_size: NA; v_call: TRBV5-5; j_call: TRBJ2-5; d_call: NA
cdr3_aa: CASSQRQGNEKLFF; cdr3_nt: TGTGCCAGCAGTCAACGACAGGGAAATGAAAAACTGTTTTTT; clone_size: once; v_call: TRBV12-3/TRBV12-4; j_call: TRBJ1-4; d_call: TRBD1
cdr3_aa: CATYGRENTEAFF; cdr3_nt: TGTGCCACCTATGGACGGGAGAACACTGAAGCTTTCTTT; clone_size: NA; v_call: TRBV2; j_call: TRBJ1-1; d_call: NA
cdr3_aa: CACQRDRAAGELFF; cdr3_nt: TGTGCCTGCCAGAGAGATCGTGCCGCCGGGGAGCTGTTTTTT; clone_size: NA; v_call: TRBV7-8; j_call: TRBJ2-2; d_call: NA
cdr3_aa: CASSVSFGTGINEQFF; cdr3_nt: TGTGCCAGCAGCGTTAGCTTCGGGACAGGGATCAATGAGCAGTTCTTC; clone_size: NA; v_call: TRBV7-9; j_call: TRBJ2-1; d_call: TRBD1
cdr3_aa: CASSTGTSGRNEQYF; cdr3_nt: TGTGCCAGCAGCACCGGGACTAGCGGGAGAAACGAGCAGTACTTC; clone_size: NA; v_call: TRBV7-2; j_call: TRBJ2-7; d_call: TRBD2
cdr3_aa: CASSVVGGTTDEQYF; cdr3_nt: TGTGCCAGCAGCGTAGTTGGAGGGACTACGGACGAGCAGTACTTC; clone_size: once; v_call: TRBV9; j_call: TRBJ2-7; d_call: TRBD2
cdr3_aa: CASSSAPYNEQFF; cdr3_nt: TGTGCCAGCAGCTCTGCCCCCTACAATGAGCAGTTCTTC; clone_size: NA; v_call: TRBV9; j_call: TRBJ2-1; d_call: NA
cdr3_aa: CASSGDSNQPQHF; cdr3_nt: TGTGCCAGCAGTGGGGACAGCAATCAGCCCCAGCATTTT; clone_size: once; v_call: TRBV2; j_call: TRBJ1-5; d_call: NA
cdr3_aa: CSASGTGARGYGYTF; cdr3_nt: TGCAGTGCTTCCGGGACAGGGGCCAGGGGCTATGGCTACACCTTC; clone_size: NA; v_call: TRBV20-1; j_call: TRBJ1-2; d_call: TRBD1
cdr3_aa: CASSETGVEETQYF; cdr3_nt: TGTGCCAGCAGCGAGACAGGAGTTGAGGAGACCCAGTACTTC; clone_size: NA; v_call: TRBV7-2; j_call: TRBJ2-5; d_call: NA
cdr3_aa: CSALAGDSYEQYF; cdr3_nt: TGCAGTGCGCTAGCGGGAGACTCCTACGAGCAGTACTTC; clone_size: NA; v_call: TRBV20-1; j_call: TRBJ2-7; d_call: TRBD2
cdr3_aa: CASSLAVGYEQYF; cdr3_nt: TGCGCCAGCAGCTTGGCCGTCGGCTACGAGCAGTACTTC; clone_size: NA; v_call: TRBV5-1; j_call: TRBJ2-7; d_call: NA
cdr3_aa: CSVAAAGGADTQYF; cdr3_nt: TGCAGCGTTGCGGCGGCGGGAGGGGCAGATACGCAGTATTTT; clone_size: NA; v_call: TRBV29-1; j_call: TRBJ2-3; d_call: TRBD2
cdr3_aa: CSVEGSGIGYGYTF; cdr3_nt: TGCAGCGTTGAAGGCTCCGGGATAGGCTATGGCTACACCTTC; clone_size: NA; v_call: TRBV29-1; j_call: TRBJ1-2; d_call: NA